What follows describes a single T cell receptor (beta chain). Its antigen is not identified. Germline loops: CDR1 SGHRS, CDR2 YFSETQ. The CDR3 consists of 14 residues. V was shortened by 4 bases and J by 5 bases, with 14 bases between the two germline ends. This entry is derived from a study of vaccination effects on CD4 cells after COVID-19. Following 10 days of culture, CD4+ T cells were isolated. Profiled with immunoSEQ multiplex PCR; TCRdb holds only in-frame clones, not every one. The profile shows about 72,000 clones, about 74% of them singletons. The TCR originated in a human donor who received a COVID-19 vaccine. The sequences come from CD4+ T cells from PBMCs cultured without peptide, collected before COVID-19 vaccination. The V gene is TRBV5-1, the J gene TRBJ2-3; D may match TRBD1 or TRBD2 (5 bases each). The chain's CDR3 is CASSTSRDGDTQYF. CDR3 coding DNA: TGCGCCAGCAGCACGAGCCGGGACGGAGATACGCAGTATTTT.